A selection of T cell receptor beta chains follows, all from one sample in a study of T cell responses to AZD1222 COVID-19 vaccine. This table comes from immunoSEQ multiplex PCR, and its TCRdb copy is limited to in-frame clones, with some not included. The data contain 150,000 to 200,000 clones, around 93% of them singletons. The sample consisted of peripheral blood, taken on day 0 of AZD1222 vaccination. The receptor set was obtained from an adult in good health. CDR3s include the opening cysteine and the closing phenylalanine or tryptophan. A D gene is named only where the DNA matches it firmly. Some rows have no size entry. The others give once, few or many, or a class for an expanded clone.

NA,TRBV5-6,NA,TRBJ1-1,TGTGCCAGCAGCCGTCCGGACAGCCGAACCGTGGAAGCTTTCTTT,CASSRPDSRTVEAFF
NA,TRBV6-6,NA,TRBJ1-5,TGTGCCAGCAGTTACCCCATCGACGTGCCGCCCCAGCATTTT,CASSYPIDVPPQHF
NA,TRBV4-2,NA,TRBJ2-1,TGTGCCAGCAGCCAAGAGACGGGTGATGAGCAGTTCTTC,CASSQETGDEQFF
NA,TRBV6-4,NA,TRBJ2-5,TGTGCCAGCAGCGAAACCTCCCAAGAGACCCAGTACTTC,CASSETSQETQYF
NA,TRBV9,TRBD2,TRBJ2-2,TGTGCCAGCAGTTTAGCGGGAGGTACCGGGGAGCTGTTTTTT,CASSLAGGTGELFF
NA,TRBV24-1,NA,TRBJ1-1,TGTGCCACCAGTGATTTGGAAGGGGAGGGTATGCACACTGAAGCTTTCTTT,CATSDLEGEGMHTEAFF
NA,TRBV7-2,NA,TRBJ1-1,TGTGCCAGCAGCTTAGACAGGGCCACTGAAGCTTTCTTT,CASSLDRATEAFF
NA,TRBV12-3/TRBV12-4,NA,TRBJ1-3,TGTGCCAGCAGTTTCGGGGGCGGCGGCACCATATATTTT,CASSFGGGGTIYF
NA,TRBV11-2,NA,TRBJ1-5,TGTGCCAGCAGCTTAGGGGGGACCCCCGATACGCCCCAGCATTTT,CASSLGGTPDTPQHF
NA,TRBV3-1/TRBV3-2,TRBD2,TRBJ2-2,TGTGCCAGCAGCCAAGATCACCGACTAGCCATCGGGGAGCTGTTTTTT,CASSQDHRLAIGELFF
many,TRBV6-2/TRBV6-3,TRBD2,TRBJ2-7,TGTGCCAGCAGTTACTCCGGGACTAGCTCCTACGAGCAGTACTTC,CASSYSGTSSYEQYF
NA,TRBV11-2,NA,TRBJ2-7,TGTGCCAGCAGCTTAGACGGAGACAGGTTATGGGAGCAGTACTTC,CASSLDGDRLWEQYF
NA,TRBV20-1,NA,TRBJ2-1,TGCAGTGCTAGTCCTAGCAAGGTCGAGCAGTTCTTC,CSASPSKVEQFF
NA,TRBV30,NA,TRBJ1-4,TGTGCCTGGAGCGGGCGCAATGAAAAACTGTTTTTT,CAWSGRNEKLFF
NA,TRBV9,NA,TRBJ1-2,TGTGCCAGCAGCGTAGCTTCTGAAAACTATGGCTACACCTTC,CASSVASENYGYTF
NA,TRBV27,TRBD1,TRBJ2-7,TGTGCCAGCAGTTCTTACGGGACAGGGGGCATCAGCGGCTACGAGCAGTACTTC,CASSSYGTGGISGYEQYF
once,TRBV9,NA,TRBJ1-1,TGTGCCAGCAGCGTAGCCGGGGGGCAGACGAACACTGAAGCTTTCTTT,CASSVAGGQTNTEAFF
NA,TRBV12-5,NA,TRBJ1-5,TGTGCTAGTGGTCGACCGGCTCAGCCCCAGCATTTT,CASGRPAQPQHF
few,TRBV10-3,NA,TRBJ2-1,TGTGCCATCAGTGGAGGGCCCTCCTACAATGAGCAGTTCTTC,CAISGGPSYNEQFF
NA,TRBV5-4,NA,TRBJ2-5,TGTGCCAGCAGCTTTACCACTGGAGAGACCCAGTACTTC,CASSFTTGETQYF
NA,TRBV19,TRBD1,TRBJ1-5,TGTGCCAGTAGTATAGGCAGAGGGGGCGCAGGTCAGCCCCAGCATTTT,CASSIGRGGAGQPQHF
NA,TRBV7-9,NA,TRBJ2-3,TGTGCCAGCAGCAAGAGTAGCACAGATACGCAGTATTTT,CASSKSSTDTQYF
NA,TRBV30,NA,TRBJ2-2,TGTGCCTGGAGCCGGGGGTTCGAGAACACCGGGGAGCTGTTTTTT,CAWSRGFENTGELFF
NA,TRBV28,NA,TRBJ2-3,TGTGCCAGCAGTTTGAAATGGGGAGCCGGCACAGATACGCAGTATTTT,CASSLKWGAGTDTQYF
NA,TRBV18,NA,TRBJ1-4,TGTGCCAGCTCCCTCCCTAATGAAAAACTGTTTTTT,CASSLPNEKLFF
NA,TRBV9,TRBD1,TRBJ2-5,TGTGCCAGCAGCGTATCCACAGGGGGCCGGGAGACCCAGTACTTC,CASSVSTGGRETQYF
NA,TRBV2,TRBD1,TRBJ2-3,TGTGCTAGCAGTGAGGGGGACAGGGGTACAGATACGCAGTATTTT,CASSEGDRGTDTQYF
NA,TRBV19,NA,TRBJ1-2,TGTGCCAGTAGTATCCGCGGGGGCAGGAGTTATGGCTACACCTTC,CASSIRGGRSYGYTF
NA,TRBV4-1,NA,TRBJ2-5,TGCGCCAGCAGCCAAGCACAGCGCTCCTTTCAAGAGACCCAGTACTTC,CASSQAQRSFQETQYF
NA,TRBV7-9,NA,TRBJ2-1,TGTGCCAGCAGCTTAGTATTCGCCTACAATGAGCAGTTCTTC,CASSLVFAYNEQFF
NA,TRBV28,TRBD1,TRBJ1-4,TGTGCCAGCAGTTCACAGGGGTATGGAGATGGTGAAAAACTGTTTTTT,CASSSQGYGDGEKLFF
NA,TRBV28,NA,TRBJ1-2,TGTGCCAGCAGGGCCCCCTATGGCTACACCTTC,CASRAPYGYTF
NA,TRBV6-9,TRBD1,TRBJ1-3,TGTGCCAGCAGTTATCCAGCACGGACAGGGCTTTATCTCGGGGGAAACACCATATATTTT,CASSYPARTGLYLGGNTIYF
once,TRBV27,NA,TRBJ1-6,TGTGCCAGCAGTCTCCCTGGTCCCAATTCACCCCTCCACTTT,CASSLPGPNSPLHF
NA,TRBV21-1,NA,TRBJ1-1,TGTGCCAGCAGGATAAAATGGGGGGGGTTACAGGGAAAGACTGAAGCTTTCTTT,CASRIKWGGLQGKTEAFF
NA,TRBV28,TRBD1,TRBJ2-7,TGTGCCAGCAGTTTACCCAACCGGGACAGAGACTTC,CASSLPNRDRDF
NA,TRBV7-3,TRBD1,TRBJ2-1,TGTGCCAGCAGCTCCGACAGGGTAACCCTGAACAATGAGCAGTTCTTC,CASSSDRVTLNNEQFF
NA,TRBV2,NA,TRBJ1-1,TGTGCCAGCAGGGACGACAGAAACACTGAAGCTTTCTTT,CASRDDRNTEAFF
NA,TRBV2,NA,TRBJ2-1,TGTGCCAGCAGTGCCGGGGGCGGAAATGAGCAGTTCTTC,CASSAGGGNEQFF